Below are 25 T cell receptor beta chains sequenced from a single sample in a study of glioma-infiltrating T cells after dendritic cell vaccination. The repertoire was sequenced with immunoSEQ multiplex PCR; TCRdb's copy has only in-frame clones and lacks some. The sample lists 100,000 or so clones, around 84% occurring once. The sequences come from blood, collected before dendritic cell vaccination. These receptors were taken from a human donor with glioblastoma.

This rearrangement joins TRBV4-3 to TRBJ2-1, with a tentative D call TRBD2 (6 bases). V was shortened by 1 base and J by 4 bases, with 11 bases between the two germline ends. The CDR3 runs to 15 residues. Per germline, CDR1 LGHNA and CDR2 YSLEER. CDR3 sequence: CASSQGRGGYNEQFF. In DNA, the CDR3 is TGCGCCAGCAGCCAAGGGCGGGGCGGATACAATGAGCAGTTCTTC.

The chain joins TRBV6-1 to TRBJ1-5; tentatively, D is TRBD1 (5 bases). V gave up 1 base and J gave up 2 bases, with 9 bases separating them. Germline V gene sequence: CDR1 MNHNS, CDR2 SASEGT. The CDR3 sequence is 15 residues long. The CDR3 bases are TGTGCCAGCAGTGAAGGGGGCTTCGGCAATCAGCCCCAGCATTTT. It specifies CASSEGGFGNQPQHF.

With respect to this clone: The conserved closing phenylalanine or tryptophan is absent in this CDR3, likely reflecting a read error. It is unclear where the CDR3 begins or ends on the DNA, so no DNA is shown, and the CDR3 is as TCRdb lists it. V and J are TRBV5-6 and TRBJ2-7; the table's D call, TRBD1, has no DNA check behind it. The CDR3 is 12 amino acids in total, end residues counted. In germline, CDR1 is SGHDT, CDR2 YYEEEE. CDR3 protein: CASSPWGEGGPY.

This chain joins TRBV4-3 and TRBJ2-7; 7 nucleotides agree with TRBD1. Germline lookup yields CDR1 LGHNA and CDR2 YSLEER. The CDR3 is made up of 16 amino acids. With V trimmed by 0 bases and J by 0 bases, 5 bases remained unmatched. The CDR3 DNA reads as TGCGCCAGCAGCCAAGACCCCCGGGACAGCTCCTACGAGCAGTACTTC. Residues: CASSQDPRDSSYEQYF.

In its sample, this clone was seen once. The chain employs TRBV21-1 and TRBJ2-7; the listed D gene, TRBD1, was not tested against the DNA. TRBV21-1 is annotated as a pseudogene. The CDR3 covers 14 residues. CDR3 nucleotide sequence: TGTGCCAGCAGCCCCCGGACAGGGGTATACGAGCAGTACTTC. This translates into CASSPRTGVYEQYF.

The chain employs TRBV5-1 and TRBJ2-1, with D maybe TRBD1 (8 bases). The CDR3 is 15 residues long. V was shortened by 0 bases and J by 12 bases, with 19 bases between the two germline ends. Germline CDR1 is SGHRS and CDR2 is YFSETQ. The CDR3 sequence: CASSLGGQGGGSQFF. DNA for the CDR3: TGCGCCAGCAGCTTGGGCGGACAGGGCGGGGGCTCGCAGTTCTTC.

This chain connects TRBV18 to TRBJ2-7, with 9 bases identical to TRBD1. V was clipped by 1 base and J by 3 bases; unmatched bases: 7. Germline CDR1 is KGHSH and CDR2 is LQKENI. The CDR3 runs to 16 residues. The CDR3: CASSPQPVDRGYEQYF. Written as DNA, the CDR3 is TGTGCCAGCTCACCACAACCCGTGGACAGGGGCTACGAGCAGTACTTC.

The chain employs TRBV30 and TRBJ1-3; a weak D match, TRBD1 (5 bases). The CDR3 loop spans 13 amino acids. Looked up from germline, CDR1 is GTSNPN and CDR2 is SVGIG (reference sequence). The V end lost 2 bases, the J end lost 4 bases, and 9 bases lay between the germline ends. CDR3 nucleotides: TGTGCCTGGAGTCTAGACAGAGGAAACACCATATATTTT. Translation gives CAWSLDRGNTIYF.

This clone was counted only a few times. The chain uses TRBV15 and TRBJ2-2; 8 bases match TRBD2. Germline V gene lookup returns CDR1 LNHNV and CDR2 YYDKDF (reference sequence). This CDR3 region has 15 residues. J lost 6 bases, V lost 0 bases, and 3 bases had no gene match. CDR3 nucleotides: TGTGCCACCAGCAGAGATGGGACTAGTTCCGGGGAGCTGTTTTTT. Amino acids: CATSRDGTSSGELFF.

The chain combines TRBV6-5 with TRBJ2-1; 11 bases are shared with TRBD2. Germline V CDR1 and CDR2: MNHEY, SVGAGI. This CDR3 comprises 15 residues. The ends lost 4 bases at V and 2 bases at J; junction bases unmatched: 1. The CDR3 DNA reads as TGTGCCAGCAGTTCGGGACTAGCGGCCTACAATGAGCAGTTCTTC. Translated, it gives CASSSGLAAYNEQFF.

The J gene is TRBJ1-2, the V gene TRBV27; 7 nucleotides align to TRBD1. Trimming took 1 base from V and 8 from J; bases not matched to a gene: 13. Looked up from germline, CDR1 is MNHEY and CDR2 is SMNVEV (reference sequence). CDR3 length: 16 residues. In DNA form, the CDR3 reads TGTGCCAGCAGTTTATTTGTGACAGGGAGTGAGGGCGGCTACACCTTC. Protein sequence: CASSLFVTGSEGGYTF.

CDR3 amino acids: CASSVGLVYNEQFF. CDR3 sequence (DNA): TGTGCCAGCAGTGTAGGACTAGTCTACAATGAGCAGTTCTTC. The genes are TRBV25-1 and TRBJ2-1; 7 bases match TRBD2. With 4 bases clipped from V and 3 bases from J, the junction kept 3 bases outside the gene matches. Per germline, CDR1 MGHDK and CDR2 SYGVNS. The CDR3 spans 14 residues. The complete variable domain, with remaining parts taken from reference TRBV25-1 and TRBJ2-1, reads EADIYQTPRYLVIGTGKKITLECSQTMGHDKMYWYQQDPGMELHLIHYSYGVNSTEKGDLSSESTVSRIRTEHFPLTLESARPSHTSQYLCASSVGLVYNEQFFGPGTRLTVL.

This chain connects TRBV5-4 to TRBJ2-1; the D gene is possibly TRBD2 (7 bases). The CDR3 sequence is 16 residues long. Per the germline V gene, CDR1 is SGHNT and CDR2 is YYREEE (reference sequence). Trimming pared 4 bases from V and 0 bases from J, leaving 14 bases between. CDR3 region: CASSPGGPSSYNEQFF. In DNA form, the CDR3 reads TGTGCCAGCAGCCCCGGGGGGCCGAGCTCCTACAATGAGCAGTTCTTC.

The chain is built from TRBV5-1 and TRBJ2-7, with TRBD1 matching 8 bases. Germline lookup yields CDR1 SGHRS and CDR2 YFSETQ. The CDR3 consists of 16 residues. Germline trimming cut 4 bases from V and 7 bases from J; bases unmatched to any gene: 16. The CDR3 sequence: CASSPDRTGSVREQYF. CDR3 in DNA: TGCGCCAGCAGCCCTGACCGGACAGGGTCGGTGAGGGAGCAGTACTTC.

CDR3 sequence: CASTPRSLRDQPQHF. In DNA form, the CDR3 reads TGTGCCAGCACCCCGCGGAGTCTGAGAGATCAGCCCCAGCATTTT. This sequence joins TRBV2 and TRBJ1-5; the D is unclear. The CDR3 spans 15 residues. Germline values: CDR1 SNHLY, CDR2 FYNNEI. The V gene lost 7 bases and the J gene lost 5 bases, with 18 bases spanning the gap.

J is TRBJ1-2 and V is TRBV7-5. TRBV7-5 is annotated as a pseudogene. The CDR3 contains 14 residues. The CDR3 here is CVRSPSGGAHGYTF. The DNA for the CDR3 is TGTGTCAGAAGCCCTAGCGGGGGGGCTCATGGCTACACCTTC.

V gene TRBV2 combines with J gene TRBJ2-1; D gene unclear. The CDR3 runs 12 residues. V was pared by 7 bases and J by 9 bases, with 13 bases between. Per germline, CDR1 SNHLY and CDR2 FYNNEI. The CDR3 DNA reads as TGTGCCAGCAAAATCTCAGTTGGTGAGCAGTTCTTC. Translation gives CASKISVGEQFF.

This chain uses TRBV2 with TRBJ2-7, with a weak D call TRBD1 (5 bases). This CDR3 contains 16 residues. Germline V gives CDR1 SNHLY, CDR2 FYNNEI. The V end was cut by 2 bases, the J end by 3 bases, with 17 bases between. The CDR3, as DNA: TGTGCCAGCAGTGAACTCCCGGAGCAGGGTCGCTACGAGCAGTACTTC. Amino acids: CASSELPEQGRYEQYF.

This chain uses TRBV15 with TRBJ2-5, with D possibly being TRBD2 (6 bases). The CDR3 runs to 12 residues. V lost 5 bases to trimming and J lost 5 bases, with 9 bases between them. From germline, CDR1 is LNHNV and CDR2 YYDKDF (reference sequence). The CDR3 loop is CATSGGEETQYF. CDR3 in DNA: TGTGCCACCAGCGGCGGGGAGGAGACCCAGTACTTC.

This clone was observed a few times. This sequence joins TRBV5-5 and TRBJ1-5; D ambiguous. The length of the CDR3 is 14 residues. Looked up from germline, CDR1 is SGHKS and CDR2 is YYEKEE (reference sequence). Trimming removed 1 base at V and 3 bases at J, with 8 bases between. In DNA form, the CDR3 reads TGTGCCAGCAGCTTGACCGGGAACAATCAGCCCCAGCATTTT. Its protein is CASSLTGNNQPQHF.

This clone has a handful of counts. The chain combines TRBV6-5 with TRBJ2-5; D possibly corresponds to TRBD2 (6 bases). The CDR3 covers 13 residues. From germline, CDR1 is MNHEY and CDR2 SVGAGI. Between the trimmed V and J ends, which lost 5 bases and 0 bases, there was a span of 7 bases. The CDR3 coding sequence is TGTGCCAGCAGTGGGGGGTACCAAGAGACCCAGTACTTC. It encodes CASSGGYQETQYF.

The V and J genes are TRBV5-1 and TRBJ1-2; 10 nucleotides line up with TRBD1. Germline CDR1 SGHRS, CDR2 YFSETQ. The CDR3 covers 16 residues. The ends lost 4 bases at V and 2 bases at J; junction bases unmatched: 8. The CDR3 protein is CASSHRDRGKNYGYTF. CDR3 DNA sequence: TGCGCCAGCAGCCACAGGGACAGGGGAAAGAACTATGGCTACACCTTC.

The chain is built from TRBV5-1 and TRBJ2-1; 8 positions agree with TRBD2. This CDR3 has 16 amino acids. The V gene end was trimmed by 2 bases and the J gene end by 1 base; junction bases not matched to a gene: 5. Germline CDR1 is SGHRS and CDR2 is YFSETQ. Written as DNA, the CDR3 is TGCGCCAGCAGCTTTCCTAGCGGGTTATCCTACAATGAGCAGTTCTTC. Amino acid sequence: CASSFPSGLSYNEQFF.

The CDR3 loop reads CSVAGGRNLAYEQYF. The DNA for the CDR3 is TGCAGCGTGGCTGGCGGGAGGAACTTAGCGTACGAGCAGTACTTC. The rearrangement joins TRBV29-1 to TRBJ2-7, with TRBD2 matching 8 bases. The V gene end was trimmed by 6 bases and the J gene end by 4 bases; junction bases not matched to a gene: 14. The CDR3 length is 15 residues. Germline CDR1 and CDR2: SQVTM and ANQGSEA.

The chain has TRBV5-1 and TRBJ1-1, with a tentative D call TRBD1 (5 bases). This CDR3 has 13 amino acids. Germline assignment: CDR1 SGHRS and CDR2 YFSETQ. The germline V and J ends were trimmed by 4 bases and 1 base, with 8 bases remaining between them. The CDR3 region has the DNA TGCGCCAGCAGCCAGGACACGAACACTGAAGCTTTCTTT. Protein product: CASSQDTNTEAFF.